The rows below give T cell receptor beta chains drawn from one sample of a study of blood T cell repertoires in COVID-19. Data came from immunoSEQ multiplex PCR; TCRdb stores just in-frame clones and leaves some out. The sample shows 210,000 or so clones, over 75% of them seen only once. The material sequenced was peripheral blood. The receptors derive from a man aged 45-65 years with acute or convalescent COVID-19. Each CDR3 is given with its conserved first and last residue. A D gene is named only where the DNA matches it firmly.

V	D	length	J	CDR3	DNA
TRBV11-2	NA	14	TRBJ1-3	CASSPGYFGNTIYF	TGTGCCAGCAGCCCGGGGTACTTCGGAAACACCATATATTTT
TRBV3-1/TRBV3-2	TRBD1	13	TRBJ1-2	CASSRGQGDGYTF	TGTGCCAGCAGCCGCGGACAGGGGGATGGCTACACCTTC
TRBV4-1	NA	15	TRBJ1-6	CASSQDRDVDSPLHF	TGCGCCAGCAGCCAAGACAGGGATGTGGATTCACCCCTCCACTTT
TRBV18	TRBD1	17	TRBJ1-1	CASSPFGRGSVNTEAFF	TGTGCCAGCTCACCATTTGGCAGGGGGTCGGTGAACACTGAAGCTTTCTTT
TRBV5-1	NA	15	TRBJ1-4	CASSTQGRSNEKLFF	TGCGCCAGCAGCACCCAGGGGCGGTCTAATGAAAAACTGTTTTTT
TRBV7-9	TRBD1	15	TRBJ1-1	CASTHTMTGGTEAFF	TGTGCCAGCACCCACACGATGACAGGGGGCACTGAAGCTTTCTTT
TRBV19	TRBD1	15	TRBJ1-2	CASNPGGWANYGYTF	TGTGCCAGTAATCCAGGGGGCTGGGCTAACTATGGCTACACCTTC
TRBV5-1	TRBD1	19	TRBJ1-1	CASSPSQQGARGMNTEAFF	TGCGCCAGCAGCCCTAGTCAACAGGGGGCGCGTGGAATGAACACTGAAGCTTTCTTT
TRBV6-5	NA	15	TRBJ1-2	CASTQSTMSRYGYTF	TGTGCCAGTACACAGAGCACGATGAGTCGCTATGGCTACACCTTC
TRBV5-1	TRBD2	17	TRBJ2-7	CASSLVDGGTFSYEQYF	TGCGCCAGCAGCTTGGTTGACGGGGGGACTTTCTCCTACGAGCAGTACTTC
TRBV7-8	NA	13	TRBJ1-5	CASSSLRGQPQHF	TGTGCCAGCAGCTCCCTCAGGGGACAGCCCCAGCATTTT